Below are 2 T cell receptor beta chains sequenced from a single sample in a study of blood T cell repertoires in COVID-19. Data came from immunoSEQ multiplex PCR; TCRdb stores just in-frame clones and leaves some out. The table includes about 110,000 clones, about 72% detected once. The sequenced sample consisted of peripheral blood. These receptors were obtained from a woman in her fifties or sixties with acute or convalescent COVID-19.

The CDR3 sequence: CASSARRAADHGYTF. CDR3 nucleotides: TGTGCCAGCAGTGCGAGGAGGGCAGCTGATCATGGCTACACCTTC. This chain joins TRBV25-1 and TRBJ1-2; D is uncertain. The CDR3 runs to 15 residues. The germline V and J ends were trimmed by 4 bases and 6 bases, with 18 bases remaining between them. The germline V gene encodes CDR1 MGHDK and CDR2 SYGVNS.

The chain links TRBV27 to TRBJ1-2; no definite D call. The V gene lost 0 bases and the J gene lost 5 bases, with 13 bases spanning the gap. The CDR3 sequence is 15 residues long. CDR1 and CDR2 (germline): MNHEY, SMNVEV (reference sequence). CDR3 sequence reads: CASSLSDGSRYGYTF. The CDR3 region has the DNA TGTGCCAGCAGTTTATCAGATGGGAGTAGGTATGGCTACACCTTC.